Described below is a single TCR beta chain sequence and its context. What it binds is unknown. Data came from immunoSEQ multiplex PCR; TCRdb stores just in-frame clones and leaves some out. The sample has 80,000 to 95,000 clones; 80% to 90% are singletons. These data are taken from a study of OX40 agonist ivuxolimab in advanced cancers. The wider study: At doses from 0.01 to 10 mg/kg, patients were given intravenous ivuxolimab every 2 weeks. Patients assigned to dose escalation were diagnosed with hepatocellular carcinoma, melanoma, renal cell or head and neck cancer.

Overall study results and limits: By week 6 at 0.1 to 3.0 mg/kg, blood CD4+ and CD8+ T cells had expanded clonally. The work left the antigen specificity of expanded peripheral T cells undetermined.

Germline CDR1 is MGHRA and CDR2 is YSYEKL. The CDR3 totals 18 residues. The V and J ends lost 3 bases and 4 bases respectively, with 22 bases between them. This specimen was CD4+ or CD8+ T cells sorted from blood, taken in a trial of the OX40 agonist ivuxolimab. The chain couples TRBV4-1 to TRBJ1-5, with D unresolved. This sequence was found in an adult with an advanced solid tumor such as melanoma, head and neck, liver or kidney cancer. Here the CDR3 DNA reads TGCGCCAGCAGCCAGGCTAGCGCTTTTTTCACAAGTAATCAGCCCCAGCATTTT. This sequence encodes CASSQASAFFTSNQPQHF.